This T cell receptor beta chain was identified during a study of CD8 T cells in Susac syndrome. Reverse transcription used about 0.5 to 1 ug RNA and random hexamers. TCRdb called the immunoSEQ multiplex PCR reads again in MiXCR, with one record for every CDR3 protein. This sample has approximately 220,000 distinct CDR3 sequences, with over 90% found just once. Trimming pared 6 bases from V and 5 bases from J, leaving 10 bases between. Germline CDR1 DFQATT, CDR2 SNEGSKA (reference sequence). CDR3 size: 11 residues. TCR beta sequences were obtained from blood CD8+ and CD4+ T cells. It was negative isolation that provided the CD8+ and CD4+ T cells, whereas TEMRA cells were enriched by FACS.

This sequence was found in a human donor with multiple sclerosis. The sample consisted of CD4+ T cells from PBMCs. The J gene is TRBJ1-2, the V gene TRBV20-1; D is perhaps TRBD1 (6 bases). CDR3 nucleotide sequence: TGCAGTGCCTGGACAGATTATGGCTACACCTTC. Protein: CSAWTDYGYTF.